This entry features one T cell receptor (beta chain) sequence. Germline CDR1 SGHNT, CDR2 YYREEE (reference sequence). V gave up 3 bases and J gave up 8 bases; unmatched junction bases: 2. This CDR3 has 12 residues. The data derive from a study of shared T cell receptors in the human thymus. This table comes from immunoSEQ multiplex PCR, and its TCRdb copy is limited to in-frame clones, with some not included. The sample consists of almost 550,000 clones, about 84% of them appearing once. The same data also went into a second study, on human thymus T cells. From that study: The people who donated were healthy Finnish babies having corrective surgery for congenital heart defects. Corrective cardiac surgery supplied the resected thymus tissue. The authors found apparently biased V and J gene usage in thymic and blood repertoires. Overlap was high between thymic repertoires from unrelated individuals, as reported in related research.

The receptor was derived from a boy in the first two years of life with a congenital heart defect. V gene TRBV5-4 combines with J gene TRBJ1-2; 9 nucleotides line up with TRBD1. Sample: thymocytes. CDR3 loop: CASSWDRAGYTF. The CDR3 DNA reads as TGTGCCAGCAGCTGGGACAGGGCCGGCTACACCTTC.